This TCR beta chain is drawn from a study of cytomegalovirus exposure and HLA in healthy donors (dated by TCRdb to about 2017). For the wider study: According to a later analysis, the 120 or so validation repertoires were produced on the same platform as the 680 or so repertoires of the first cohort. Besides the first cohort of around 670 subjects, a separate validation cohort made up of over 100 different subjects was used. The study aimed to test whether cataloging public T cell receptors could reveal signatures of past pathogen exposure. To predict cytomegalovirus infection status, the study brought together high-throughput TCR immunosequencing, statistical association of individual TCRs with disease status, and machine learning.

Study-wide findings and limitations: In both the original and validation cohorts, the classifier was reported to diagnose cytomegalovirus status with high specificity and sensitivity. A later analysis lacked HLA typing for the validation cohort, so it scored co-occurrence in that cohort across all 110 or so repertoires. A few of the identified cytomegalovirus-associated TCR beta chains were confirmed in vitro to be specific for cytomegalovirus antigens. Across donors, most TCR sequences were observed very rarely, whereas some public TCRs were present in many individuals. The authors suggested that the approach could potentially be generalized to other disease states and immunological phenotypes. In the study, some 180 TCR beta chains were listed as associated with cytomegalovirus. In a later analysis, TCRs clustered in the first cohort were found to also tend to co-occur in the 110 or so validation repertoires, with over 90% of cluster scores above 0.

Separate from the roughly 650-subject first cohort, the validation cohort of roughly 130 subjects was the group to which the donors belonged. The V end loses 0 bases and the J end loses 2 bases, and a stretch of 18 bases separates them. From cysteine to phenylalanine, the CDR3 is 18 amino acids long. The retained sequence is limited to the CDR3, 54 bases, with the frame set at the first base. Reading the germline V gene gives CDR1 SGHRS and CDR2 YFSETQ. In the case of this clone: Which antigen it targets is not known. Per-nucleotide qualities are absent, and no much larger clonotype sits a single base away.

The library was obtained by the immunoSEQ multiplex PCR assay. The authors processed their data as follows. A statistical classification framework was built for diagnosing cytomegalovirus status from the catalog of TCR beta chain sequences. TCRdb mirrors the immuneACCESS table, restricted to in-frame sequences. Some clones are absent from its copies; in checked studies, under half trace to an unresolved V gene, and the reason for the others is unknown. V, J and clone size are taken as reported in that table, and D and trimming were inferred from the DNA itself. The sample table records about 120,000 clones; roughly 89% of these occur just once. Around 1.1% of the sample comes from the top ten.

The rearrangement joined TRBV5-1 to TRBJ2-1, and perhaps TRBD2 as D gene, on 7 matching bases. The TCR originated in a woman aged 18-29 years in good health and CMV-seronegative. Sequencing input: PBMCs. The bases read TGCGCCAGCAGCTTGGCCCCTCCTGCGGGGGCAACCTACAATGAGCAGTTCTTC. This translates into CASSLAPPAGATYNEQFF.